These 8 T cell receptor beta chains were sequenced from one sample in a study of cytomegalovirus exposure and HLA in healthy donors. With 60 Vbeta and 13 Jbeta primers, the PCR was carried out. Some clones are missing from TCRdb's copy, which holds only in-frame ones; the method was immunoSEQ multiplex PCR. This sample yields some 170,000 clones, of which 65% to 90% are seen a single time; approximately 11% belongs to the top ten. Sequencing used PBMCs. These receptors originate from a man aged 45-65 years in good health and CMV-seropositive.

The chain links TRBV5-1 to TRBJ2-5; D may be TRBD2 (5 bases). The V gene lost 1 base and the J gene lost 1 base, with 5 bases spanning the gap. The germline CDR1 and CDR2 sequences are SGHRS and YFSETQ. There are 13 residues in the CDR3. This CDR3 reads CASSLTSQETQYF. The CDR3 bases are TGCGCCAGCAGCTTGACTAGCCAAGAGACCCAGTACTTC. The full variable domain, rest sourced from reference TRBV5-1 and TRBJ2-5, is KAGVTQTPRYLIKTRGQQVTLSCSPISGHRSVSWYQQTPGQGLQFLFEYFSETQRNKGNFPGRFSGRQFSNSRSEMNVSTLELGDSALYLCASSLTSQETQYFGPGTRLLVL.

The chain joins TRBV5-1 to TRBJ1-1, with D possibly TRBD1 on 5 matching bases. With 3 bases removed from V and 5 bases from J, the gap between germline ends came to 11 bases. Germline loops: CDR1 SGHRS, CDR2 YFSETQ. The CDR3 totals 13 residues. CDR3 bases: TGCGCCAGCAGCTCGGACATTGGGACTGAAGCTTTCTTT. This sequence encodes CASSSDIGTEAFF.

The V call is TRBV7-9, the J call TRBJ2-7, with D uncertain. Trimming took off 5 bases at V and 4 bases at J, with 6 bases between the two ends. The CDR3 runs 11 residues. Germline loops: CDR1 SEHNR, CDR2 FQNEAQ (reference sequence). DNA of the CDR3: TGTGCCAGCAGCCTACTTTACGAGCAGTACTTC. Translation: CASSLLYEQYF.

The J gene is TRBJ2-3, the V gene TRBV6-4; D call uncertain. With 4 bases removed from V and 4 bases from J, the gap between germline ends came to 9 bases. The CDR3 covers 13 residues. Per germline, CDR1 MRHNA and CDR2 SNTAGT. The CDR3 protein is CASSVEGADTQYF. In DNA, the CDR3 is TGTGCCAGCAGTGTAGAAGGAGCAGATACGCAGTATTTT.

V and J are TRBV5-1 and TRBJ2-7; 8 nucleotides match TRBD2. The trim removed 4 bases at V and 1 base at J, leaving 4 bases unmatched. The CDR3 is made up of 14 amino acids. Germline-derived CDR1 and CDR2 are SGHRS and YFSETQ. This CDR3 reads CASSTGLGSYEQYF. In DNA, the CDR3 is TGCGCCAGCAGCACGGGACTAGGATCCTACGAGCAGTACTTC.

Worth noting for this clone: Relative to the germline gene, one junction end is altered; a read error may explain this. V gene TRBV7-7 combines with J gene TRBJ2-7; 10 nucleotides line up with TRBD1. Germline assignment: CDR1 SSHAT and CDR2 FNYEAQ (reference sequence). The CDR3 contains 14 residues. DNA of the CDR3: TGTGCTAGCAGCTTGGGACAGGGGCCCCACGAGCAGTACTTC. Amino acids: CASSLGQGPHEQYF.

This clone was seen only once. The CDR3 protein is CASSRDRGHREQYF. CDR3 DNA sequence: TGCGCCAGCAGCAGGGACAGGGGCCATAGGGAGCAGTACTTC. V usage is TRBV5-1 and J usage is TRBJ2-7, with 10 bases that match TRBD1. Germline V gene lookup returns CDR1 SGHRS and CDR2 YFSETQ. J gave up 7 bases and V 4 bases, and 8 bases lay outside the gene matches. The CDR3 is 14 amino acids.

The chain joins TRBV6-7 to TRBJ2-7; 9 nucleotides agree with TRBD1. TRBV6-7 qualifies as an ORF whose function is uncertain. This CDR3 spans 16 amino acids. J lost 9 bases, V lost 5 bases, and 17 bases had no gene match. The CDR3: CASSQPDRGGQDRQYF. Here the CDR3 DNA reads TGTGCCAGCAGTCAACCAGACAGGGGGGGACAGGATCGGCAGTACTTC.